The present T cell receptor (beta chain) was sequenced within a study of early T cells in non-severe SARS-CoV-2 infection. Study-wide results and limits: VDJdb matching skewed toward anti-spike CD8 responses, missing private and CD4 specificities.

The ends were cut back, 3 bases at V and 11 bases at J, with 16 bases in the middle. The CDR3 sequence is 13 residues long. CDR1 and CDR2 (germline): SGHTA, FQGTGA. This clonotype has more than one count but fewer than ten. Its antigen is still unknown. TCRdb re-called the 5' RACE reads through MiXCR, storing one row per CDR3 protein. Here the sample spans tens of thousands of distinct CDR3 sequences, around 16% being singletons. The genes are TRBV7-3 and TRBJ1-1; no definite D call. The sample was whole blood, taken at baseline. The sequence was obtained from an adult who was a healthcare worker with PCR-confirmed SARS-CoV-2 infection or an uninfected control (not recorded which). The CDR3 nucleotides read TGTGCCAGCAGCTTGTCCACGGAGGATAGGGCTTTCTTT. Encoded protein: CASSLSTEDRAFF.